The clone carrying this T cell receptor beta chain is labeled large based on frequency. What it binds is not known. The data are from a study of T cell clusters in autoimmune cytopenias. Whole-study findings and limits: TRB repertoire shifts in secondary cytopenia and chronic lymphocytic leukemia mostly reflected lymphoma, not autoimmunity.

TRB amplification used 250 ng of peripheral blood genomic DNA. TRB was amplified by touch-down multiplex PCR, primer pools A and B combined. No DNA is given; TCRdb re-called the multiplex PCR reads and lists each CDR3 protein once. The listing contains more than 5,000 distinct CDR3 sequences. In germline, CDR1 is SQVTM, CDR2 ANQGSEA. This CDR3 is 14 amino acids long. This same sample was also part of a study on T cell repertoires in aging, cancer and after chemotherapy.

The sequenced material came from peripheral blood. This sequence was found in a human donor in good health. This sequence joins TRBV29-1 and TRBJ2-5; checking the TCRdb D call of TRBD1 is not possible without DNA. The CDR3 is CSVEDKAGEETQYF.